This T cell receptor (beta chain) is from a study of T cell responses to AZD1222 COVID-19 vaccine. The CDR3 sequence is 15 residues long. Trimming removed 7 bases from V and 5 bases from J, with 20 bases in between. Germline CDR1 reads SGDLS; CDR2 reads YYNGEE. General study findings and limits: Donors were chiefly white British, with a greater number of females, and clonal diversity was perhaps underestimated. Repertoires were obtained only post-peak T cell response. Recipients of AZD1222 seropositive at baseline numbered only 6 or 7.

Pooling covered second doses at about 4 or about 12 weeks. Sequencing used immunoSEQ multiplex PCR; TCRdb keeps in-frame clones, though not all of them. The table has roughly 80,000 clones, 90% seen once. About this clone: The antigen is undetermined.

The sequence came from an adult who received the AZD1222 COVID-19 vaccine. This material consisted of peripheral blood, taken 28 days after the second AZD1222 dose. This chain joins TRBV9 and TRBJ2-3; maybe TRBD2 (7 bases). This CDR3 reads CASGNRGAQGDTQYF. For the CDR3, the DNA is TGTGCCAGCGGGAACCGGGGGGCGCAGGGAGATACGCAGTATTTT.